The sample holds one count of the clone carrying this T cell receptor beta chain. Its matching antigen is unknown. Time point denoted: persistent/refractory GD, antithyroid drugs over 5 years with positive TRAb. The TCR library used RNA extracted from PBMCs. In building TCR beta libraries, iRepertoire HTBI primers were used together with Arm-PCR of CDR3 regions. TCRdb re-called the multiplex PCR reads through MiXCR, storing one row per CDR3 protein. The table lists 300,000 to 350,000 distinct CDR3 sequences, around a fifth of them singletons. The CDR3 extends over 10 amino acids. Germline V gene data show CDR1 as DFQATT and CDR2 as SNEGSKA (reference sequence). Deletions cut 5 bases from V and 5 bases from J, with 7 bases between. This sample was included in a study of regulatory T cells in long-lasting Graves disease. As for the study in general: By definition, persistent Graves' disease involved antithyroid drugs for over 5 years alongside positive TSH receptor antibodies. Points from the study as a whole: Lower TCR diversity characterized persistent Graves' patients relative to newly diagnosed patients. There was favoring of TRBV28, TRBJ1-2 and TRBJ2-5 in persistent disease. Newly diagnosed patients shared 1,000 or so public clonotypes; persistent patients shared under 3,000.

V is TRBV20-1 and J is TRBJ2-7; no definite D call. Sequences were derived from peripheral blood mononuclear cells (PBMCs), sampled when the disease was refractory, from a patient treated with antithyroid drugs. The TCR comes from a female donor with Graves disease. The DNA of the CDR3 is TGCAGTGCTCGCGGCAACGAGCAGTACTTC. The encoded protein is CSARGNEQYF.